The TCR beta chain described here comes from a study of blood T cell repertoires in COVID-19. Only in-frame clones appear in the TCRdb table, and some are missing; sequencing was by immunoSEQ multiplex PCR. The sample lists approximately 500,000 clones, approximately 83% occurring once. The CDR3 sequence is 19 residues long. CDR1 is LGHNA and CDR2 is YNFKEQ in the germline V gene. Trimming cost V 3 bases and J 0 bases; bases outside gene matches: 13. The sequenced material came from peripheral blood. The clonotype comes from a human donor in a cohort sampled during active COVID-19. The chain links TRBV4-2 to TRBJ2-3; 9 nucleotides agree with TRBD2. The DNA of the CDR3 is TGTGCCAGCAGCCACCCTAGCGGGGCCCCCTTAACTAGCACAGATACGCAGTATTTT. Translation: CASSHPSGAPLTSTDTQYF.